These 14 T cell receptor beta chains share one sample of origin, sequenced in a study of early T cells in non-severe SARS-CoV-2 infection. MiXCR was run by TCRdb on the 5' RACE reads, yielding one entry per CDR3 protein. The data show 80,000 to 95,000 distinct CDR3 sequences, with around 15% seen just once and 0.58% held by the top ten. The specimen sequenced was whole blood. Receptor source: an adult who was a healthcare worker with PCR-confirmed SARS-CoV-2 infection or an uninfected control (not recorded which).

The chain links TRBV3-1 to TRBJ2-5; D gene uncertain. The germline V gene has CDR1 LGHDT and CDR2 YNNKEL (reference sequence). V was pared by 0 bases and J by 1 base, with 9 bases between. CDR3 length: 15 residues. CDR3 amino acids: CASSQERRLQETQYF. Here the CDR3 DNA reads TGTGCCAGCAGCCAAGAAAGGAGACTCCAAGAGACCCAGTACTTC.

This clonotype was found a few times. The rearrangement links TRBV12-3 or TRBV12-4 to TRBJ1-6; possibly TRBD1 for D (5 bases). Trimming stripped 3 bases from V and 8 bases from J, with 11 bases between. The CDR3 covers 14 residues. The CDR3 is CASSFYGGDSPLHF. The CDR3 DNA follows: TGTGCCAGCAGTTTCTACGGGGGGGATTCACCCCTCCACTTT.

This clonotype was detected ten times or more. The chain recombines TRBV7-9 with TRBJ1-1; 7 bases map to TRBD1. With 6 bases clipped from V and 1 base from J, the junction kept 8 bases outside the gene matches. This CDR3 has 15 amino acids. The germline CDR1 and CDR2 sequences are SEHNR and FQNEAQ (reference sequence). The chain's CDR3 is CASRIRDRENTEAFF. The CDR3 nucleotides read TGTGCCAGCAGAATCCGGGACAGAGAGAACACTGAAGCTTTCTTT.

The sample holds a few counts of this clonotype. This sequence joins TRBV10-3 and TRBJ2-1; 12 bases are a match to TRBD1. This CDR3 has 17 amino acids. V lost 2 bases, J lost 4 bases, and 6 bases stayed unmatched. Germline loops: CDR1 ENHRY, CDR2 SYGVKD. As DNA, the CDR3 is TGTGCCATCAGTGAGACGGGACAGGGGGCTTCATACAATGAGCAGTTCTTC. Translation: CAISETGQGASYNEQFF.

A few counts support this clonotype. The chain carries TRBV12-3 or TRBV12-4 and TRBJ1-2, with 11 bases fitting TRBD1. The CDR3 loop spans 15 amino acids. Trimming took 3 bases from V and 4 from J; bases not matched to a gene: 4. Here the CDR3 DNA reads TGTGCCAGCAGTTTTGGACAGGGGGCATTCTATGGCTACACCTTC. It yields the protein CASSFGQGAFYGYTF.

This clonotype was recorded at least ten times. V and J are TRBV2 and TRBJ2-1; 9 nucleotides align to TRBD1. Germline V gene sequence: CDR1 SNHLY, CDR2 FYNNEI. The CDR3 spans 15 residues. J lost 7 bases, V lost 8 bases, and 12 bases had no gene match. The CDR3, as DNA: TGTGCCAGCCGAATAGGACAGGGGAATGTGAATGAGCAGTTCTTC. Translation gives CASRIGQGNVNEQFF.

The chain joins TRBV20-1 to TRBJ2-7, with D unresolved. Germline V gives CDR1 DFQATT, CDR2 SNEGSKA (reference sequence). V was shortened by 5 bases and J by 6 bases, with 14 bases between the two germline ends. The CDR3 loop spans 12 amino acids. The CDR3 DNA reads TGCAGTGCTGGCTCGCGCCCCTCCGAGCAGTACGTC. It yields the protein CSAGSRPSEQYV.

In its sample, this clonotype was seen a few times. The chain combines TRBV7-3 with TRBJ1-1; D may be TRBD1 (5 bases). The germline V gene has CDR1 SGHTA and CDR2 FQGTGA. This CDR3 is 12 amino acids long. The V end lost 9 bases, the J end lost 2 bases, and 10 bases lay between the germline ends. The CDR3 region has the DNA TGTGCCAGACAGGTTTTAAACACTGAAGCTTTCTTT. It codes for CARQVLNTEAFF.

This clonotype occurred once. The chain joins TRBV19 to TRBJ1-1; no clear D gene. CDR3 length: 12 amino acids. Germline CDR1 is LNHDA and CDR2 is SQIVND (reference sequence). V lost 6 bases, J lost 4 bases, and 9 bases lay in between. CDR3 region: CASRQPPTEAFF. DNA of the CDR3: TGTGCCAGTAGACAGCCTCCCACTGAAGCTTTCTTT.

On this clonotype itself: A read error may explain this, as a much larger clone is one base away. Here the CDR3 reads CASSRDSNYGYTF. CDR3 coding DNA: TGTGCCAGCAGCCGGGACAGTAACTATGGCTACACCTTC. The chain employs TRBV11-1 and TRBJ1-2, with 7 nucleotides matching TRBD1. This CDR3 region has 13 residues. Germline CDR1 and CDR2: SGHAT and FQDESV (reference sequence). After removal of 5 bases from V and 1 base from J, the junction contained 1 base not matched to a gene.

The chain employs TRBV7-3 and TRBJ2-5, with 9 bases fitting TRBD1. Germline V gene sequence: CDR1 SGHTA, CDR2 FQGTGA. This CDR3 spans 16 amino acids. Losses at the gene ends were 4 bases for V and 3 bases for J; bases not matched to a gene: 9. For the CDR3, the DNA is TGTGCCAGCAGCTCCAGTAGGACAGGGGATAAAGAGACCCAGTACTTC. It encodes CASSSSRTGDKETQYF.

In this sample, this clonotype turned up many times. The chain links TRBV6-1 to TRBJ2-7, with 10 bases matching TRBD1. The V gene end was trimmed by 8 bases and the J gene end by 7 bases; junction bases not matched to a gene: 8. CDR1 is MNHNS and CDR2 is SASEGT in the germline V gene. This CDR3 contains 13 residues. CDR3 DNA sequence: TGTGCCAGCGACAGGGGGCTCTCGGGTGAGCAGTACGTC. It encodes CASDRGLSGEQYV.

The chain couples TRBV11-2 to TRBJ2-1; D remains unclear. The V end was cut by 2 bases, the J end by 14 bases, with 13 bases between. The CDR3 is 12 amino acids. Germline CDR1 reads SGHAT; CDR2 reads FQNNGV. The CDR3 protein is CASSLSAAEEFF. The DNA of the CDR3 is TGTGCCAGCAGCTTATCTGCGGCGGAAGAGTTCTTC.

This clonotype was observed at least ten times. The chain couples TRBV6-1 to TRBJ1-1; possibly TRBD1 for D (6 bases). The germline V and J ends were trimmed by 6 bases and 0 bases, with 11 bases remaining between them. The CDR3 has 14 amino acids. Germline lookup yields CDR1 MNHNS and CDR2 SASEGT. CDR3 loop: CASSIGGMNTEAFF. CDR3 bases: TGTGCCAGCAGCATAGGGGGTATGAACACTGAAGCTTTCTTT.